This TCR beta chain was identified during a study of shared clonotypes between healthy human individuals (dated by TCRdb to about 2020). Study-wide context: Three men and a couple of women, aged 18 to 49 years, made up the cohort. For each donor, CD4 naive and CD4 memory were each given three plates, CD8 naive was given two plates, and CD8 memory was given one plate. To estimate repertoire size and how much clonotypes are shared between individuals, the study performed deep sequencing of blood TCR repertoires from about 5 healthy adults. To increase sequencing depth and limit assay-specific biases, TCR repertoire library preparation and sequencing were carried out by different laboratories using diverse techniques. Leukapheresis yielded between about 0.9 and 9.5 billion PBMCs per donor. On the study overall, not on this receptor specifically: Across a handful of donors, 4.5% to 6.5% of naive CD4, 3% to 3.5% of naive CD8, about 2.3% of memory CD4, and about 0.4% of memory CD8 clonotypes were shared. Based on pairwise subsampling, the degree of clonotype sharing among donors was expected to be affected by sequencing depth. The genetic and exposure-history diversity represented was limited by the small number of donors. Naive subsets generally had larger estimated clonotype richness than memory subsets did. Compared with non-shared clonotypes, clonotypes shared by all four sorted-subset donors had higher generation probabilities. Rarefaction of sorted-subset datasets indicated incomplete sequencing despite the large sequencing depth. Sampling was restricted to blood, and TCR repertoires in tissue are likely to differ from TCR repertoires in blood.

Using the deep immunoSEQ assay, TCR CDR3 regions were amplified from genomic DNA by multiplex PCR. Extracted genomic DNA from each cell subset was spread evenly across all wells of several immunoSEQ 96-well plates, with each plate serving as a replicate. For sorted subsets, each replicate PCR was loaded with 200 ng genomic DNA, equivalent to roughly 30,000 T cell genomes. Purified libraries were measured with a Qubit 3.0 fluorometer, size-checked on a Bioanalyzer 2100, and measured again with the KAPA Library Quantification kit. Every immunoSEQ 96-well plate was sequenced on a separate single-read 150-cycle Illumina NextSeq 550 flow cell. As for the original processing: Because the immunoSEQ output held only junctional sequences and lacked quality scores, the filtering could not match the filtering applied to full-length reads. To assign V/J genes and CDR3, sequences were annotated against IMGT germline references using PyIR, a Python wrapper for IgBLAST v1.9. Any read was removed if the V/J assignment was weak (E-value above 1e-6), the CDR3 was missing, or the read contained stop codons, out-of-frame junctions, or ambiguous translated residues. A V3J clonotype was defined by an identical inferred V gene, J gene, and CDR3 amino acid sequence. Percentage overlap between repertoires was calculated by dividing the number of shared unique clonotypes by the size of the smaller repertoire. Repertoire richness was assessed with RTK rarefaction, the Chao1 estimator, and Recon v2.1 estimates of unobserved clonotypes. Generation probabilities for all TCRbeta clonotypes obtained by the gDNA method from several donors were computed using OLGA. TCRdb re-hosts the immuneACCESS table, in-frame sequences only. Its copies lack some clones; in the studies checked, an unresolved V gene accounts for under half of them, and the cause for the rest is not known. From that table come the V and J calls and clone size; the DNA was used to work out D and trimming. This sample comprises 1.6 million or so clones, around 95% of them detected only once. The top ten constitute roughly 1.2% of the sample.

The CDR3 starts with the cysteine, ends with the phenylalanine, and has 11 residues. Only the CDR3 DNA is retained, 33 bases long and in frame from the first base. The junction carries 9 bases between V and J, which are trimmed by 4 bases and 6 bases respectively. CDR1 and CDR2, looked up from the germline V gene, are SQVTM and ANQGSEA. Note on this clone: Its specific antigen is unknown. Base qualities are missing; no much larger clone stands one base away.

The donors were healthy, HIV-negative adults who had no recently reported acute infections or vaccinations. Only Caucasian adults living in Nashville, Tennessee, USA were represented among the donors. CD4+ T cells were enriched through magnetic negative selection, after which naive cells were positively selected on CD45RA and the remaining negative fraction served as the memory subset. Blood was collected by leukapheresis, and PBMCs were isolated by Ficoll-Histopaque density gradient centrifugation and then cryopreserved in liquid nitrogen vapor phase. Purity and quantity of every magnetically sorted T cell population were checked by analytical flow cytometry. Genomic DNA was isolated from each sorted fraction and quantified by UV absorbance on a Nanodrop 2000c.

Material: naive CD4+ T cells sorted from blood. Sample cell subset or site, as interpreted from the label and publication: CD45RA+ positively selected. This sequence originates from a man aged 25-40 years in good health. The V and J genes are TRBV29-1 and TRBJ1-2; a tentative D match to TRBD1 spans 6 bases. The CDR3 corresponds to CSVGRGDGYTF. The sequence in DNA is TGCAGCGTTGGGAGGGGGGATGGCTACACCTTC. The variable domain in full, with residues beyond the CDR3 obtained from the reference TRBV29-1 and TRBJ1-2 genes, is SAVISQKPSRDICQRGTSLTIQCQVDSQVTMMFWYRQQPGQSLTLIATANQGSEATYESGFVIDKFPISRPNLTFSTLTVSNMSPEDSSIYLCSVGRGDGYTFGSGTRLTVV.